These T cell receptor beta chains were read from a single sample in a study of CD8 T cells in ankylosing spondylitis. TCRdb analysed the 5' RACE reads with MiXCR anew, one entry per CDR3 protein. The sample shows about 330,000 distinct CDR3 sequences, roughly 8% of them seen only once. The sequencing sample was made of blood, either unsorted or a sorted T cell fraction (not recorded which). The receptors derive from a male donor with ankylosing spondylitis. Each CDR3 is given with its conserved first and last residue. The D gene is left open where the match is weak. Some rows mark clone size as missing; the rest say once, few, many or name a class of expanded clone.

TRBJ2-7,TRBD2,many,TRBV9,TGTGCCAGCAGCAAAGAAGGTCCTAGCGGGAGTTACGAGCAGTACTTC,CASSKEGPSGSYEQYF
TRBJ1-6,TRBD1,many,TRBV20-1,TGCAGTGCGAGCTCCGACAGGGTACTCTCACCCCTCCACTTT,CSASSDRVLSPLHF
TRBJ2-7,TRBD1,few,TRBV25-1,TGTGCCAGCAGGACGACAGGGACCTACGAGCAGTACTTC,CASRTTGTYEQYF
TRBJ2-2,-,few,TRBV11-1,TGTGCCAGCAGCTTTCGCGGGGAGCTGTTTTTT,CASSFRGELFF
TRBJ2-7,TRBD2,-,TRBV15,TGTGCCACCAGCAGGCGTCCCGGGACTAGCGGCGAGCAGTACTTC,CATSRRPGTSGEQYF
TRBJ2-1,TRBD1,-,TRBV7-2,TGTGCCAGCAGCTTTCCGCAGGGTTTCGCCCGAGGGGGCCCGAGCTCCTACAATGAGCAGTTCTTC,CASSFPQGFARGGPSSYNEQFF
TRBJ2-7,-,many,TRBV6-5,TGTGCCAGCAGTTACTCAACAGGAAAGACCTACGAGCAGTACTTC,CASSYSTGKTYEQYF
TRBJ2-4,TRBD2,many,TRBV5-4,TGTGCCAGCAGCTCCGGCGGGACTAGCGTTATCAAAAACATTCAGTACTTC,CASSSGGTSVIKNIQYF
TRBJ2-1,-,many,TRBV12-3/TRBV12-4,TGTGCCAGCAGTTTACGGACCAGGGAGTTTGGGTTCAGGGGCTCCTACAATGAGCAGTTCTTC,CASSLRTREFGFRGSYNEQFF
TRBJ1-6,-,few,TRBV7-2,TGTGCCAGCAGCGCCACAAGGGGAAATTCACCCCTCCACTTT,CASSATRGNSPLHF
TRBJ1-5,-,-,TRBV2,TGTGCCAGCAGTGTGGAGATCAGTCAGCCCCAGCATTTT,CASSVEISQPQHF
TRBJ2-4,TRBD2,few,TRBV29-1,TGCAGCGTTGAACTCACAGCGGGAGTCGGGATTCAGTACTTC,CSVELTAGVGIQYF
TRBJ1-6,-,many,TRBV12-3/TRBV12-4,TGTGCCAGCAGCGACGACAAACATAATTCACCCCTCCACTTT,CASSDDKHNSPLHF
TRBJ1-2,-,-,TRBV29-1,TGCAGCGTCGAAGACAGAAAACTCGATGGCTACACCTTC,CSVEDRKLDGYTF
TRBJ2-1,-,few,TRBV14,TGTGCCAGCAGCCGTCAGGGGGGCGAGCAGTTCTTC,CASSRQGGEQFF
TRBJ2-1,-,many,TRBV29-1,TGCAGCGTTGAAACCCATTCTTCCCCTTCCTACAATGAGCAGTTCTTC,CSVETHSSPSYNEQFF
TRBJ1-5,TRBD1,many,TRBV5-1,TGCGCCAGCAGCCTGGGACAGGGGGATCAGCCCCAGCATTTT,CASSLGQGDQPQHF
TRBJ2-7,TRBD1,-,TRBV2,TGTGCCAGCAGCGTAGGACAGGGGATGGGCGAGCAGTACTTC,CASSVGQGMGEQYF
TRBJ2-1,TRBD1,few,TRBV5-1,TGCGCCAGCAGCTTAGAGGGGGCGTCCAATGAGCAGTTCTTC,CASSLEGASNEQFF
TRBJ2-3,-,-,TRBV24-1,TGTGCCACCAGTGACCCGAGGGGGAGGGCCGCCCTGCAGTATTTT,CATSDPRGRAALQYF
TRBJ2-7,-,few,TRBV5-1,TGCGCCAGCAGCCCGTCCAGCGGCGGATTCGAGCAGTACTTC,CASSPSSGGFEQYF
TRBJ2-7,-,-,TRBV28,TGTGCCAGCAGTCCCCCGGGCCCCCCGCCCAACGAGCAGTACTTC,CASSPPGPPPNEQYF
TRBJ2-3,TRBD2,few,TRBV2,TGTGCCAGCAGCGCAAGCGGGAGGGAGACAGATACGCAGTATTTT,CASSASGRETDTQYF
TRBJ2-3,-,many,TRBV29-1,TGCAGCGTTGAAGGTGGGCGGTCTAGCACAGATACGCAGTATTTT,CSVEGGRSSTDTQYF
TRBJ2-7,-,many,TRBV6-1,TGTGCCAGCAGTAGTGGGTACTCCTACGAGCAGTACTTC,CASSSGYSYEQYF
TRBJ1-1,-,many,TRBV4-3,TGCGCCAGCAGCCGTCGGACAGACCATGAAGCTTTCTTT,CASSRRTDHEAFF
TRBJ2-2,TRBD2,few,TRBV20-1,TGCAGTGCTAGAGATCCGCGGGAGCCAAACACCGGGGAGCTGTTTTTT,CSARDPREPNTGELFF
TRBJ2-7,-,-,TRBV27,TGTGCCAGCAGTCCCCCCGGGGGGCGCGAGCAGTACTTC,CASSPPGGREQYF
TRBJ2-2,-,-,TRBV7-2,TGTGCCAGCAGCTTAGTATCGGGTGTTGACACCGGGGAGCTGTTTTTT,CASSLVSGVDTGELFF
TRBJ2-5,-,-,TRBV3-1,TGTGCCAGCAGCCAAGGAGAAACTAGTGCCCAGTACTTC,CASSQGETSAQYF
TRBJ2-1,-,many,TRBV27,TGTGCCAGCACAGGGGCTAAGCAGTTCTTC,CASTGAKQFF
TRBJ2-4,TRBD1,few,TRBV7-7,TGTGCCAGCAGATCCAGGGGGTTCGACATTCAGTACTTC,CASRSRGFDIQYF
TRBJ2-1,-,many,TRBV11-2,TGTGCCAGCAGCCTCTCCCTAGGGAGCTCCTACAATGAGCAGTTCTTC,CASSLSLGSSYNEQFF